One and the same sample provided the 8 T cell receptor beta chains below, sequenced in a study of vaccination effects on CD4 cells after COVID-19. Antigen specificity for these receptors is unknown. Measured with immunoSEQ multiplex PCR; TCRdb has only the in-frame clones, and not every one. The data hold approximately 60,000 clones, with under 85% observed a single time. Following 10 days of culture, CD4+ T cells were isolated. The sequencing used CD4+ T cells from PBMCs cultured without peptide, collected before COVID-19 vaccination. Receptors originate from a human donor who had a prior SARS-CoV-2 infection.

The V gene is TRBV5-1, the J gene TRBJ1-4, with D uncertain. CDR1 and CDR2 from the germline V gene are SGHRS and YFSETQ. V was trimmed by 4 bases and J by 8 bases, leaving 18 bases between them. CDR3 length equals 15 residues. CDR3 amino acids: CASSPDPLRKEKLFF. CDR3 nucleotide sequence: TGCGCCAGCAGCCCGGACCCCTTAAGGAAAGAAAAACTGTTTTTT.

The chain joins TRBV7-2 to TRBJ2-2; the D gene could be TRBD1 or TRBD2 (5 bases each). Germline V lookup: CDR1 SGHTA, CDR2 FQGNSA. Trimming shortened V by 5 bases and J by 1 base, and 17 bases separated the two germline ends. The CDR3 totals 17 residues. CDR3 DNA sequence: TGTGCCAGCAGCCCTCTCACCGGGACCCAGAACACCGGGGAGCTGTTTTTT. As protein: CASSPLTGTQNTGELFF.

This clone was recorded a few times. The CDR3 region has the DNA TGTGCCAGCAGCCATGCCGGGACAGGCTACCAAGAGACCCAGTACTTC. Translating it yields CASSHAGTGYQETQYF. The chain uses TRBV3-1 (or the pseudogene TRBV3-2) and TRBJ2-5; 8 bases are a match to TRBD1. This CDR3 has 16 residues. V lost 3 bases and J lost 0; bases outside the gene matches: 6. From germline, CDR1 is LGHDT and CDR2 YNNKEL (reference sequence).

The V call is TRBV6-5, the J call TRBJ1-1, with 9 bases aligning to TRBD1. CDR1 and CDR2 from the germline V gene are MNHEY and SVGAGI. J gave up 3 bases and V 5 bases, and 7 bases lay outside the gene matches. CDR3 length: 15 residues. This chain's CDR3 is CASSMGQGRDTEAFF. The CDR3 bases are TGTGCCAGCAGTATGGGACAGGGAAGGGACACTGAAGCTTTCTTT.

The J gene is TRBJ2-3, the V gene TRBV7-9; 9 bases fit TRBD2. V gave up 3 bases and J gave up 4 bases; unmatched junction bases: 2. The CDR3 length is 14 residues. Germline V gives CDR1 SEHNR, CDR2 FQNEAQ (reference sequence). CDR3 DNA sequence: TGTGCCAGCAGCTTTAGCGGGAGCGCAGATACGCAGTATTTT. Protein product: CASSFSGSADTQYF.

J is TRBJ2-3 and V is TRBV19; D gene unclear. V shed 4 bases and J shed 2 bases, with 4 bases lying between them. Looked up from germline, CDR1 is LNHDA and CDR2 is SQIVND (reference sequence). The CDR3 totals 12 residues. The CDR3 DNA reads TGTGCCAGTAGTAGCTTCACAGATACGCAGTATTTT. This encodes CASSSFTDTQYF.

The rearrangement links TRBV9 to TRBJ2-5, with D perhaps TRBD2 (7 bases). V was trimmed by 0 bases and J by 5 bases, leaving 11 bases between them. The CDR3 loop spans 14 amino acids. Germline values: CDR1 SGDLS, CDR2 YYNGEE. CDR3 DNA sequence: TGTGCCAGCAGCGTAGGAGGGAGGGGGGAGACCCAGTACTTC. Translated: CASSVGGRGETQYF.

The chain couples TRBV27 to TRBJ2-5, with 7 bases aligning to TRBD1. Per the germline V gene, CDR1 is MNHEY and CDR2 is SMNVEV (reference sequence). The junction had 4 bases not matched to a gene; V was cut back by 6 bases and J by 3 bases. CDR3 length equals 13 residues. CDR3 sequence reads: CASRLRGKETQYF. The CDR3 DNA is TGTGCCAGCAGGCTCAGGGGGAAAGAGACCCAGTACTTC.